These 30 T cell receptor beta chains share one sample of origin, sequenced in a study of post-analysis software for immune sequencing data. The TCR beta cDNA libraries carried unique molecular identifiers. TCRdb recomputed calls from the PCR reads with MiXCR, one row per CDR3 protein. The sample has about 500,000 distinct CDR3 sequences, roughly 45% seen once. Antigen specificity for these receptors is unknown. General study points: There were roughly 5 TRBV segments more frequent in patients than controls, and TRBV5-6, TRBV5-1 and TRBV20-1 were among them.

The sample comprised blood. Every receptor here comes from a girl under 18 with multiple sclerosis.

This clonotype appeared many times. The chain has TRBV14 and TRBJ2-1, with D unclear. The CDR3 length is 15 residues. Germline assignment: CDR1 SGHDN and CDR2 FVKESK. V was pared by 2 bases and J by 4 bases, with 12 bases between. This CDR3 reads CASSQPRYRYNEQFF. DNA of the CDR3: TGTGCCAGCAGCCAACCAAGGTACCGATACAATGAGCAGTTCTTC.

This clonotype was observed a few times. The V gene is TRBV6-5, the J gene TRBJ2-5; 10 nucleotides agree with TRBD2. In germline, CDR1 is MNHEY, CDR2 SVGAGI. V gave up 3 bases and J gave up 5 bases; unmatched junction bases: 9. The CDR3 extends over 16 amino acids. CDR3 in amino acids: CASSYSPSGSRETQYF. CDR3 in DNA: TGTGCCAGCAGTTATAGCCCTAGCGGGAGTCGTGAGACCCAGTACTTC.

The rearrangement links TRBV7-9 to TRBJ1-2; TRBD1 matches at 8 bases. V lost 8 bases to trimming and J lost 4 bases; unmatched junction nucleotides: 9. Germline CDR1 and CDR2: SEHNR and FQNEAQ (reference sequence). The CDR3 consists of 14 residues. The CDR3 DNA reads TGTGCCAGCGCGAACAGGGACAGGAGCTATGGCTACACCTTC. It yields the protein CASANRDRSYGYTF.

This clonotype has just a few counts. The chain employs TRBV28 and TRBJ2-7; TRBD1 agrees at 8 bases. V lost 6 bases to trimming and J lost 0 bases; unmatched junction nucleotides: 4. Germline V gives CDR1 MDHEN, CDR2 SYDVKM. This CDR3 comprises 14 residues. CDR3 residues: CASRDRESSYEQYF. CDR3 DNA: TGTGCCAGCAGGGACAGGGAGAGCTCCTACGAGCAGTACTTC.

This clonotype was detected only a few times. Here the CDR3 reads CASSLSYGAYEQYF. CDR3 sequence (DNA): TGTGCCAGCAGCTTAAGCTACGGTGCCTACGAGCAGTACTTC. The V gene is TRBV7-2, the J gene TRBJ2-7; D remains ambiguous. This CDR3 is 14 amino acids long. V was trimmed by 2 bases and J by 2 bases, leaving 10 bases between them. Germline CDR1 SGHTA, CDR2 FQGNSA. The whole variable domain, remainder taken from reference TRBV7-2 and TRBJ2-7, is GAGVSQSPSNKVTEKGKDVELRCDPISGHTALYWYRQSLGQGLEFLIYFQGNSAPDKSGLPSDRFSAERTGGSVSTLTIQRTQQEDSAVYLCASSLSYGAYEQYFGPGTRLTVT.

This clonotype was seen a single time. The chain employs TRBV29-1 and TRBJ2-6; 7 positions match TRBD1. Trimming at V came to 1 base and at J to 0 bases, leaving 15 bases not matched to a gene. CDR1 is SQVTM and CDR2 is ANQGSEA in the germline V gene. This CDR3 is built from 20 residues. CDR3 protein: CSVEVLVGDSQSSGANVLTF. The CDR3 DNA sequence: TGCAGCGTTGAAGTTTTAGTGGGGGACAGCCAGAGCTCTGGGGCCAACGTCCTGACTTTC.

V gene TRBV27 combines with J gene TRBJ2-7; 7 nucleotides line up with TRBD2. The J call could be wrong; TRBJ2-5 is a better fit for the DNA end. The CDR3 has 16 amino acids. Germline lookup yields CDR1 MNHEY and CDR2 SMNVEV (reference sequence). The chain's CDR3 is CASSLSPRAAGETQYF. The DNA for the CDR3 is TGTGCCAGCAGTTTATCCCCTCGGGCAGCGGGGGAGACCCAGTACTTC.

This clonotype came up once. This chain uses TRBV25-1 with TRBJ2-5; TRBD1 matches at 10 bases. The DNA end is a closer match to TRBJ2-7, so the J assignment may be wrong. The CDR3 loop spans 16 amino acids. Germline V gene data show CDR1 as MGHDK and CDR2 as SYGVNS. The CDR3 here is CASSDFGTGALHEQYF. The CDR3, as DNA: TGTGCCAGCAGTGATTTCGGGACAGGGGCCCTCCACGAGCAGTACTTC.

The chain couples TRBV7-9 to TRBJ2-1, with D perhaps TRBD1 (5 bases). Trimming took off 1 base at V and 6 bases at J, with 10 bases between the two ends. The CDR3 is made up of 14 amino acids. In germline, CDR1 is SEHNR, CDR2 FQNEAQ (reference sequence). CDR3 sequence reads: CASSLGYRSNEQFF. The CDR3 nucleotides read TGTGCCAGCAGCTTAGGTTACAGGTCCAATGAGCAGTTCTTC.

V gene TRBV20-1 combines with J gene TRBJ2-1; 10 nucleotides line up with TRBD2. With V trimmed by 3 bases and J by 7 bases, 6 bases remained unmatched. This CDR3 region has 14 residues. Germline V lookup: CDR1 DFQATT, CDR2 SNEGSKA (reference sequence). Here the CDR3 reads CSARSGRAWNEQFF. The CDR3 nucleotides are TGCAGTGCTAGGAGCGGGAGGGCCTGGAATGAGCAGTTCTTC.

The J gene is TRBJ1-5, the V gene TRBV24-1; 8 positions match TRBD1. Germline CDR1 KGHDR, CDR2 SFDVKD. With V trimmed by 4 bases and J by 2 bases, 6 bases remained unmatched. The CDR3 covers 16 residues. CDR3 sequence (DNA): TGTGCCACCAGTGACAGGACAGGGCATGGCAATCAGCCCCAGCATTTT. Translation: CATSDRTGHGNQPQHF.

This clonotype was seen just once. In nucleotides, the CDR3 is TGTGCCAGCAGCCCCTCCATCATGACTAGCGGGAAAAGGTATGAGCAGTTCTTC. It is translated as CASSPSIMTSGKRYEQFF. The rearrangement uses TRBV7-8 and TRBJ2-1; 11 nucleotides align to TRBD2. This CDR3 is 18 amino acids long. After removal of 5 bases from V and 8 bases from J, the junction contained 17 bases not matched to a gene. Germline CDR1 reads SGHVS; CDR2 reads FQNEAQ.

This chain uses TRBV7-2 with TRBJ2-7, with D tentatively TRBD1 (5 bases). This CDR3 is 15 amino acids long. Trimming left V 1 base short and J 3 bases short, with 13 bases between. Germline CDR1 and CDR2: SGHTA and FQGNSA. CDR3 residues: CASSLEGSQIYEQYF. CDR3 bases: TGTGCCAGCAGCTTAGAGGGGTCACAGATCTACGAGCAGTACTTC.

The rearrangement uses TRBV29-1 and TRBJ1-5; D remains unclear. The CDR3 consists of 13 residues. The V gene lost 4 bases and the J gene lost 3 bases, with 10 bases spanning the gap. Germline V CDR1 and CDR2: SQVTM, ANQGSEA. The CDR3 reads CSVAPGLNQPQHF. The CDR3 DNA reads TGCAGCGTTGCGCCGGGTCTCAATCAGCCCCAGCATTTT.

This clonotype was counted between two and nine times. This chain uses TRBV9 with TRBJ2-1; maybe TRBD1 (5 bases). V was trimmed by 5 bases and J by 9 bases, leaving 15 bases between them. Germline CDR1 reads SGDLS; CDR2 reads YYNGEE. This CDR3 has 13 amino acids. Here the CDR3 DNA reads TGTGCCAGCAGTCCCCCTGGGGCGGCTGAGCAGTTCTTC. It specifies CASSPPGAAEQFF.

The chain combines TRBV27 with TRBJ1-2, with D possibly matching TRBD1 (5 bases). V was shortened by 5 bases and J by 7 bases, with 17 bases between the two germline ends. CDR3 length: 14 amino acids. Germline CDR1 and CDR2: MNHEY and SMNVEV (reference sequence). CDR3 sequence (DNA): TGTGCCAGCAGTCACATTCGGGGGAATGGTGGCTACACCTTC. This codes for CASSHIRGNGGYTF.

The chain has TRBV2 and TRBJ2-3; weak D call: TRBD1 (5 bases). The CDR3 runs to 13 residues. Germline lookup yields CDR1 SNHLY and CDR2 FYNNEI. The germline V and J ends were trimmed by 10 bases and 4 bases, with 15 bases remaining between them. This CDR3 is CANRQTSADTQYF. CDR3 in DNA: TGTGCCAACAGACAGACCAGCGCAGATACGCAGTATTTT.

The chain recombines TRBV7-3 with TRBJ1-2; 7 nucleotides agree with TRBD1. The germline V gene encodes CDR1 SGHTA and CDR2 FQGTGA. The V gene end was trimmed by 5 bases and the J gene end by 5 bases; junction bases not matched to a gene: 8. CDR3 length equals 14 residues. CDR3 amino acids: CASSPNSGGYGYTF. The CDR3 bases are TGTGCCAGCAGCCCGAACTCAGGGGGGTATGGCTACACCTTC. Together with reference TRBV7-3 and TRBJ1-2, the CDR3 gives the full variable domain: GAGVSQTPSNKVTEKGKYVELRCDPISGHTALYWYRQSLGQGPEFLIYFQGTGAADDSGLPNDRFFAVRPEGSVSTLKIQRTERGDSAVYLCASSPNSGGYGYTFGSGTRLTVV.

This clonotype has a handful of counts. V is TRBV7-3 and J is TRBJ2-3; D not certain. The germline V and J ends were trimmed by 1 base and 3 bases, with 5 bases remaining between them. Germline CDR1 SGHTA, CDR2 FQGTGA. The CDR3 runs to 13 residues. CDR3 coding DNA: TGTGCCAGCAGCTTAATCCAGACAGATACGCAGTATTTT. It specifies CASSLIQTDTQYF.

The chain is built from TRBV5-1 and TRBJ2-7; possible D gene TRBD2, 6 bases. CDR3 length: 16 residues. V lost 0 bases, J lost 7 bases, and 20 bases lay in between. Germline assignment: CDR1 SGHRS and CDR2 YFSETQ. CDR3: CASSLVTSPNTGEQYF. The CDR3 DNA reads TGCGCCAGCAGCTTGGTTACTAGCCCGAACACCGGGGAGCAGTACTTC.

This clonotype showed up many times. The CDR3 loop is CASSLAGSRARSGANVLTF. The CDR3 DNA sequence: TGTGCCAGCAGTTTAGCCGGGAGCAGGGCGAGGTCTGGGGCCAACGTCCTGACTTTC. This chain uses TRBV12-3 or TRBV12-4 with TRBJ2-6, with a possible D match to TRBD2 (6 bases). The V gene lost 0 bases and the J gene lost 1 base, with 16 bases spanning the gap. The CDR3 has 19 residues.

This rearrangement joins TRBV7-2 to TRBJ2-7, with a possible D match to TRBD2 (7 bases). Germline assignment: CDR1 SGHTA and CDR2 FQGNSA. V lost 1 base, J lost 6 bases, and 16 bases lay in between. The length of the CDR3 is 15 residues. The CDR3 DNA reads TGTGCCAGCAGCTTAGGTGCGGGGGCTAGGGGCGAGCAGTACTTC. This encodes CASSLGAGARGEQYF.

V gene TRBV12-3 or TRBV12-4 combines with J gene TRBJ1-5; possible D gene TRBD1, 6 bases. V dropped 1 base and J dropped 2 bases, with 9 bases sitting between them. The CDR3 sequence is 15 residues long. The CDR3 bases are TGTGCCAGCAGTTTAGAGGGACACCGCAATCAGCCCCAGCATTTT. Translation gives CASSLEGHRNQPQHF.

This clonotype was observed a few times. The chain couples TRBV12-3 or TRBV12-4 to TRBJ2-3, with 7 bases fitting TRBD2. Germline trimming cut 5 bases from V and 8 bases from J; bases unmatched to any gene: 4. The CDR3 extends over 12 amino acids. The CDR3 bases are TGTGCCAGCAGTGGCGGACTAGTTACGCAGTATTTT. Protein sequence: CASSGGLVTQYF.

The V call is TRBV4-1, the J call TRBJ2-5, with 9 bases identical to TRBD1. V shed 4 bases and J 13 bases; nucleotides not matched to a gene: 22. CDR3 size: 17 residues. In germline, CDR1 is MGHRA, CDR2 YSYEKL. The CDR3 DNA follows: TGCGCCAGCAGCCTGGGGACAGGGTCTGGAATATACAATGAGCGGTACTTC. Amino acids: CASSLGTGSGIYNERYF.

V is TRBV7-2 and J is TRBJ2-7; D gene uncertain. Deletions cut 7 bases from V and 1 base from J, with 17 bases between. CDR3 length: 15 amino acids. CDR1 and CDR2 (germline): SGHTA, FQGNSA. CDR3 DNA sequence: TGTGCCAGCACCCCTGAATGGGCCCCTTCCTACGAGCAGTACTTC. This encodes CASTPEWAPSYEQYF.

The rearrangement links TRBV24-1 to TRBJ2-3; D might be TRBD1 or TRBD2, each matching 5 bases. This CDR3 contains 17 residues. Germline V lookup: CDR1 KGHDR, CDR2 SFDVKD. V shed 4 bases and J shed 2 bases, with 18 bases lying between them. In DNA form, the CDR3 reads TGTGCCACCAGTGACCGGAGTCGGGGCAGACACACAGATACGCAGTATTTT. The encoded protein is CATSDRSRGRHTDTQYF.

J is TRBJ1-6 and V is TRBV12-3 or TRBV12-4, with D perhaps matching TRBD1 (5 bases). The ends were cut back, 6 bases at V and 15 bases at J, with 18 bases in the middle. The CDR3 sequence is 13 residues long. The CDR3 region is CASSNSQGIVLHF. The DNA for the CDR3 is TGTGCCAGCAGCAATTCTCAGGGAATAGTCCTCCACTTT.

The gene calls are TRBV6-1 and TRBJ2-7; 7 bases map to TRBD2. The CDR3 is 15 residues long. V lost 5 bases, J lost 5 bases, and 12 bases stayed unmatched. Looked up from germline, CDR1 is MNHNS and CDR2 is SASEGT. In DNA, the CDR3 is TGTGCCAGCAGTCCCCCGGCGGGAGCCTTACACGAGCAGTACTTC. Encoded protein: CASSPPAGALHEQYF.

The V and J genes are TRBV12-3 or TRBV12-4 and TRBJ2-3; 11 bases line up with TRBD1. The trim removed 4 bases at V and 3 bases at J, leaving 9 bases unmatched. The CDR3 extends over 17 amino acids. The CDR3 sequence is CASSSNLRDRGTDTQYF. In DNA form, the CDR3 reads TGTGCCAGCAGTTCAAACCTCCGGGACAGGGGGACAGATACGCAGTATTTT.